This passage covers 18 T cell receptor beta chains from one sample sequenced in a study of beta chain features in type 1 diabetes. What was sequenced were expressed TCRB transcripts, since all of the isolated RNA had been reverse transcribed. Profiled with immunoSEQ multiplex PCR; TCRdb holds only in-frame clones, not every one. The sample carries hundreds of thousands of clones, around an eighth recorded once. Sequenced sample: naive CD4+ T cells from blood. The receptor set was obtained from a man aged 18 to 30 in good health.

The rearrangement uses TRBV11-2 and TRBJ2-7; D remains unclear. Germline V gene sequence: CDR1 SGHAT, CDR2 FQNNGV. The CDR3 is 13 residues long. The germline V and J ends were trimmed by 0 bases and 9 bases, with 12 bases remaining between them. CDR3 amino acids: CASSLDWSQRQYF. The DNA for the CDR3 is TGTGCCAGCAGCTTAGATTGGAGCCAACGGCAGTACTTC.

V and J are TRBV15 and TRBJ2-7, with TRBD2 matching 8 bases. After removal of 0 bases from V and 3 bases from J, the junction contained 1 base not matched to a gene. CDR1 and CDR2 (germline): LNHNV, YYDKDF (reference sequence). The CDR3 consists of 14 residues. DNA of the CDR3: TGTGCCACCAGCAGAGAGGGACTAGTCTACGAGCAGTACTTC. It yields the protein CATSREGLVYEQYF.

A few counts support this clone. The chain is built from TRBV4-2 and TRBJ1-6; D call uncertain. Germline V CDR1 and CDR2: LGHNA, YNFKEQ. V lost 0 bases and J 9 bases, leaving 12 bases between the germline ends. This CDR3 comprises 15 residues. Written as DNA, the CDR3 is TGTGCCAGCAGCCAAGATAACGGTAGGAGTTCACCCCTCCACTTT. Its translation is CASSQDNGRSSPLHF.

V and J are TRBV30 and TRBJ2-3; 9 positions agree with TRBD1. Trimming took 0 bases from V and 3 from J; bases not matched to a gene: 1. The CDR3 spans 14 residues. Germline CDR1 reads GTSNPN; CDR2 reads SVGIG (reference sequence). CDR3 sequence (DNA): TGTGCCTGGAGTGTGACAGGGGGAACAGATACGCAGTATTTT. This codes for CAWSVTGGTDTQYF.

This clone was picked up a small number of times. V gene TRBV7-2 combines with J gene TRBJ2-1; 10 positions match TRBD2. The CDR3 extends over 12 amino acids. From germline, CDR1 is SGHTA and CDR2 FQGNSA. V lost 6 bases to trimming and J lost 15 bases; unmatched junction nucleotides: 8. The CDR3 sequence: CASSPLAGVLFF. Here the CDR3 DNA reads TGTGCCAGCAGTCCGCTAGCGGGAGTGCTGTTCTTC.

This clone came up a few times. The chain uses TRBV9 and TRBJ2-2; D remains unclear. Germline V gene lookup returns CDR1 SGDLS and CDR2 YYNGEE. Between the trimmed V and J ends, which lost 0 bases and 1 base, there was a span of 10 bases. This CDR3 is 16 amino acids long. CDR3 sequence (DNA): TGTGCCAGCAGCGTAGATCCCCCTAGGAACACCGGGGAGCTGTTTTTT. Encoded protein: CASSVDPPRNTGELFF.

This clone was counted ten times or more. The CDR3 DNA is TGTGCCAGCAGCTTTGACAGGGGCACCGGGGAGCTGTTTTTT. It translates to CASSFDRGTGELFF. The chain employs TRBV5-4 and TRBJ2-2; TRBD1 matches at 8 bases. Germline V CDR1 and CDR2: SGHNT, YYREEE (reference sequence). The V and J ends lost 2 bases and 4 bases, in that order; junction bases with no gene match: 1. The CDR3 has 14 residues. Using reference TRBV5-4 and TRBJ2-2 for the parts outside the CDR3, the full variable domain is ETGVTQSPTHLIKTRGQQVTLRCSSQSGHNTVSWYQQALGQGPQFIFQYYREEENGRGNFPPRFSGLQFPNYSSELNVNALELDDSALYLCASSFDRGTGELFFGEGSRLTVL.

In its sample, this clone was seen a few times. Other DNA sequences in the same sample also yield this CDR3. The chain couples TRBV7-2 to TRBJ1-1; weak D call: TRBD1 (5 bases). The V and J ends lost 0 bases and 5 bases respectively, with 10 bases between them. The CDR3 extends over 14 amino acids. Germline V gene data show CDR1 as SGHTA and CDR2 as FQGNSA. The CDR3 spells CASSLARGGTEAFF. The CDR3 DNA reads as TGTGCCAGCAGCTTAGCGAGGGGAGGGACTGAAGCTTTCTTT.

This chain uses TRBV15 with TRBJ1-4; D is unclear. Trimming stripped 1 base from V and 8 bases from J, with 14 bases between. Germline CDR1 is LNHNV and CDR2 is YYDKDF (reference sequence). The CDR3 contains 15 residues. CDR3 loop: CATSRVRFGGEKLFF. CDR3 in DNA: TGTGCCACCAGCAGAGTTCGGTTCGGAGGCGAAAAACTGTTTTTT.

This clone was detected only once. This chain connects TRBV28 to TRBJ1-1; 8 nucleotides agree with TRBD1. Germline loops: CDR1 MDHEN, CDR2 SYDVKM. V trimming: 5 bases; J trimming: 5 bases; junction bases outside the gene matches: 16. The CDR3 runs 17 residues. CDR3 in amino acids: CASSGQTPWTGRTEAFF. The CDR3 nucleotides are TGTGCCAGCAGTGGACAGACGCCGTGGACAGGGCGGACTGAAGCTTTCTTT.

The genes are TRBV5-4 and TRBJ1-1; D unclear. The germline gives CDR1 SGHNT, CDR2 YYREEE (reference sequence). The ends were cut back, 5 bases at V and 0 bases at J, with 14 bases in the middle. CDR3 length: 15 amino acids. This chain's CDR3 is CASRPGGTVNTEAFF. In DNA form, the CDR3 reads TGTGCCAGCAGACCCGGAGGCACAGTGAACACTGAAGCTTTCTTT. The full variable domain, in which reference TRBV5-4 and TRBJ1-1 provide the parts outside the CDR3, is ETGVTQSPTHLIKTRGQQVTLRCSSQSGHNTVSWYQQALGQGPQFIFQYYREEENGRGNFPPRFSGLQFPNYSSELNVNALELDDSALYLCASRPGGTVNTEAFFGQGTRLTVV.

The chain recombines TRBV10-3 with TRBJ2-6; 11 bases fit TRBD1. Germline CDR1 ENHRY, CDR2 SYGVKD. V shed 7 bases, J shed 2 bases, and the junction held 4 bases outside the gene matches. This CDR3 region has 16 residues. As DNA, the CDR3 is TGTGCCATCACTTCGGGACAGGGGGCTGGGGCCAACGTCCTGACTTTC. Protein: CAITSGQGAGANVLTF.

In this sample, this clone turned up a few times. The V gene is TRBV7-9, the J gene TRBJ2-5; TRBD1 matches at 10 bases. There are 14 residues in the CDR3. Trimming removed 7 bases from V and 5 bases from J; junction bases left unmatched: 7. CDR1 and CDR2 (germline): SEHNR, FQNEAQ (reference sequence). The CDR3 region is CASTRQGARETQYF. The CDR3 DNA sequence: TGTGCCAGCACCCGACAGGGGGCCCGGGAGACCCAGTACTTC.

The table lists this clone with a few counts. The rearrangement joins TRBV7-2 to TRBJ2-5; 8 bases line up with TRBD1. The CDR3 extends over 15 amino acids. The V and J ends lost 5 bases and 7 bases, in that order; junction bases with no gene match: 12. Germline V lookup: CDR1 SGHTA, CDR2 FQGNSA. CDR3 nucleotides: TGTGCCAGCAGCCTAGGACAGGGTGGGATGGGGACCCAGTACTTC. It codes for CASSLGQGGMGTQYF.

This clone was seen a handful of times. This chain links TRBV18 with TRBJ2-2, with D possibly TRBD2 on 6 matching bases. The CDR3 has 13 amino acids. Trimming left V 2 bases short and J 8 bases short, with 9 bases between. The germline CDR1 and CDR2 sequences are KGHSH and LQKENI. CDR3 sequence reads: CASSPNGSGELFF. The CDR3 DNA reads as TGTGCCAGCTCACCAAACGGGAGTGGGGAGCTGTTTTTT.

The V and J genes are TRBV4-2 and TRBJ2-7, with TRBD2 matching over 11 bases. This CDR3 is 15 amino acids long. Germline assignment: CDR1 LGHNA and CDR2 YNFKEQ. With V trimmed by 4 bases and J by 0 bases, 2 bases remained unmatched. The CDR3, as DNA: TGTGCCAGCAGCCCTAGCGGGGGGATCTCCTACGAGCAGTACTTC. It is translated as CASSPSGGISYEQYF.

The chain links TRBV30 to TRBJ2-5; D possibly corresponds to TRBD2 (5 bases). Germline V CDR1 and CDR2: GTSNPN, SVGIG (reference sequence). V lost 8 bases and J 2 bases, leaving 15 bases between the germline ends. The CDR3 consists of 13 residues. The chain's CDR3 is CAGLWESQETQYF. CDR3 DNA: TGTGCCGGATTATGGGAGTCTCAAGAGACCCAGTACTTC.

This clone appeared a few times. V and J are TRBV7-7 and TRBJ2-1, with 13 positions matching TRBD2. This CDR3 spans 14 amino acids. Trimming cost V 8 bases and J 10 bases; bases outside gene matches: 8. In germline, CDR1 is SSHAT, CDR2 FNYEAQ (reference sequence). CDR3 protein: CASARTSGGREQFF. The CDR3 DNA reads as TGTGCCAGCGCCCGGACTAGCGGGGGACGCGAGCAGTTCTTC.